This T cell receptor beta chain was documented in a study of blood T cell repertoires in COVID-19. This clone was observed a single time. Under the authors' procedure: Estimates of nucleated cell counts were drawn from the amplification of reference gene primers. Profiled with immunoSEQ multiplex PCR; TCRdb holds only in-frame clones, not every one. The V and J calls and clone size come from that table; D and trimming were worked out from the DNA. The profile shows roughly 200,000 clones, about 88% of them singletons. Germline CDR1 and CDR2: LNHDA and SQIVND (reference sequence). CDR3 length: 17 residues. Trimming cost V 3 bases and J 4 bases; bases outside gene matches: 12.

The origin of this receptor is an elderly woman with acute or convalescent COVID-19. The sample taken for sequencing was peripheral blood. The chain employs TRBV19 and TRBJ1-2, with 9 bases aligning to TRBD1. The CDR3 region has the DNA TGTGCCAGTAGTATTTCCCCGGCGGGACAGGGACGCTATGGCTACACCTTC. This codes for CASSISPAGQGRYGYTF. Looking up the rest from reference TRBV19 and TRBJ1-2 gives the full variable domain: DGGITQSPKYLFRKEGQNVTLSCEQNLNHDAMYWYRQDPGQGLRLIYYSQIVNDFQKGDIAEGYSVSREKKESFPLTVTSAQKNPTAFYLCASSISPAGQGRYGYTFGSGTRLTVV.